This TCR beta chain appears in the sequencing data of a study of blood T cells in healthy people across ages. Trimming cost V 6 bases and J 2 bases; bases outside gene matches: 9. CDR3 length: 16 residues. Germline V gene sequence: CDR1 SEHNR, CDR2 FQNEAQ (reference sequence). Through a sample-barcoded 5' primer and a J-beta primer mix, a second PCR was run for roughly 6 to 12 cycles. Each TCR beta cDNA got a 12-nucleotide random molecular identifier. TCRdb reprocessed the 5' RACE reads with MiXCR, giving one entry per CDR3 protein. This sample carries about 1.7 million distinct CDR3 sequences, roughly 28% of them seen once, and the ten largest clones take more than 6%.

V usage is TRBV7-9 and J usage is TRBJ2-2, with 7 bases matching TRBD1. This clonotype originated in a woman younger than 45 in good health. Sequenced input: blood. The CDR3 here is CASRLNRGPNTGELFF. As DNA, the CDR3 is TGTGCCAGCAGGTTAAACAGGGGCCCTAACACCGGGGAGCTGTTTTTT.